The rows below give T cell receptor beta chains drawn from one sample of a study of T cells expressing NK-cell markers. TCRdb derives one entry per CDR3 protein from the 5' RACE reads, leaving out DNA. This repertoire includes a few hundred thousand distinct CDR3 sequences. Sample: blood T cells: a sorted CD56 or NKG2C T cell subset, CD4+ or CD8+ T cells, or bulk PBMC T cells (not recorded which). These receptor sequences come from a man younger than 35 in good health. Each CDR3 is given with its conserved first and last residue. Each record gives: V gene, J gene, CDR3 protein.

v_gene: TRBV9; j_gene: TRBJ1-4; CDR3aa: CASSSIGGEGTNEKLFF
v_gene: TRBV7-3; j_gene: TRBJ2-6; CDR3aa: CASSKDRLSGANVLTF
v_gene: TRBV12-3/TRBV12-4; j_gene: TRBJ2-2; CDR3aa: CASSWTSGITGELFF
v_gene: TRBV4-1; j_gene: TRBJ2-2; CDR3aa: CASSQVGISTGELFF
v_gene: TRBV6-5; j_gene: TRBJ2-3; CDR3aa: CASSYSNVLAGGFTDTQYF
v_gene: TRBV25-1; j_gene: TRBJ1-4; CDR3aa: CASSAAGREKLFF
v_gene: TRBV1; j_gene: TRBJ2-1; CDR3aa: CTSRIRTVPALEQFF
v_gene: TRBV29-1; j_gene: TRBJ2-7; CDR3aa: CSASGLAGFSISYEQYF
v_gene: TRBV4-2; j_gene: TRBJ1-3; CDR3aa: CASSQDTTGAGNTIYF
v_gene: TRBV10-3; j_gene: TRBJ2-1; CDR3aa: CAISEESSYNEQFF
v_gene: TRBV6-5; j_gene: TRBJ2-1; CDR3aa: CASSYSRGAFTSYNEQFF
v_gene: TRBV7-8; j_gene: TRBJ2-3; CDR3aa: CASSSPGGRVGDTQYF
v_gene: TRBV28; j_gene: TRBJ2-1; CDR3aa: CATLESDYNEQFF
v_gene: TRBV29-1; j_gene: TRBJ2-1; CDR3aa: CSVRGLESSYNEQFF
v_gene: TRBV29-1; j_gene: TRBJ1-1; CDR3aa: CSGLVSSAEAFF
v_gene: TRBV6-1; j_gene: TRBJ1-2; CDR3aa: CASSEAEANYGYTF
v_gene: TRBV4-2; j_gene: TRBJ2-1; CDR3aa: CASSQGPGDNEQFF
v_gene: TRBV20-1; j_gene: TRBJ2-2; CDR3aa: CSAHYSNTGELFF
v_gene: TRBV3-1; j_gene: TRBJ2-4; CDR3aa: CASSQAGAKNIQYF
v_gene: TRBV12-3/TRBV12-4; j_gene: TRBJ2-7; CDR3aa: CASSLAPHGVGEQYF
v_gene: TRBV7-2; j_gene: TRBJ2-3; CDR3aa: CASSLRTSADTDTQYF
v_gene: TRBV7-8; j_gene: TRBJ2-1; CDR3aa: CASSLSGNVNEQFF
v_gene: TRBV18; j_gene: TRBJ2-1; CDR3aa: CASSPDRGTYNEQFF
v_gene: TRBV29-1; j_gene: TRBJ2-3; CDR3aa: CSAGSQSTDTQYF
v_gene: TRBV5-6; j_gene: TRBJ2-1; CDR3aa: CASSLEATREFF
v_gene: TRBV7-2; j_gene: TRBJ2-7; CDR3aa: CASSSLYEQYF
v_gene: TRBV30; j_gene: TRBJ2-1; CDR3aa: CACHQALAAYNEQFF
v_gene: TRBV10-3; j_gene: TRBJ2-5; CDR3aa: CAISAKVVVETQYF
v_gene: TRBV10-3; j_gene: TRBJ2-7; CDR3aa: CAISAVDNSYEQYF
v_gene: TRBV5-1; j_gene: TRBJ2-3; CDR3aa: CASSLDGGVPADTQYF
v_gene: TRBV30; j_gene: TRBJ2-5; CDR3aa: CAWSVMGRGQETQYF
v_gene: TRBV23-1; j_gene: TRBJ2-4; CDR3aa: CASSQGVGGSEYF
v_gene: TRBV15; j_gene: TRBJ2-2; CDR3aa: CATRRTGENTGELFF
v_gene: TRBV21-1; j_gene: TRBJ2-2; CDR3aa: CASKVPGGMQFVVPPFTGELFF
v_gene: TRBV12-3/TRBV12-4; j_gene: TRBJ2-1; CDR3aa: CASGTSGSGKNPEQFF
v_gene: TRBV29-1; j_gene: TRBJ2-1; CDR3aa: CSVRLAGVNSSYNEQFF
v_gene: TRBV29-1; j_gene: TRBJ2-2; CDR3aa: CSADTGTSGRRPTGELFF
v_gene: TRBV5-4; j_gene: TRBJ2-5; CDR3aa: CASSPGGQGTKTQYF
v_gene: TRBV29-1; j_gene: TRBJ2-1; CDR3aa: CSVGGGTVGNEQFF
v_gene: TRBV7-9; j_gene: TRBJ2-2; CDR3aa: CASSRTSGWTGELFF
v_gene: TRBV3-1; j_gene: TRBJ2-1; CDR3aa: CASSRDSVNEQFF
v_gene: TRBV24-1; j_gene: TRBJ2-3; CDR3aa: CATSEERETDTQYF
v_gene: TRBV12-3/TRBV12-4; j_gene: TRBJ1-5; CDR3aa: CASSLNAGPQHF